The 22 T cell receptor beta chains in this list originate from one sample, sequenced in a study of identical twins. Via MiXCR, TCRdb re-called the 5' RACE reads, giving one row per CDR3 protein. The repertoire holds some 500,000 distinct CDR3 sequences, with 12% to 15% as singletons. The same specimen was also included in a second study, on yellow fever vaccine responses in identical twins.

The specimen was CD4+ T cells sorted from blood. The receptors were sampled from a woman aged 18-29 years in good health.

The chain couples TRBV28 to TRBJ2-2; 10 nucleotides align to TRBD1. The CDR3 contains 15 residues. The ends lost 6 bases at V and 5 bases at J; junction bases unmatched: 6. CDR1 and CDR2 from the germline V gene are MDHEN and SYDVKM. CDR3 sequence reads: CASRRQGALTGELFF. CDR3 DNA: TGTGCCAGCAGAAGACAGGGGGCTCTAACCGGGGAGCTGTTTTTT.

The rearrangement links TRBV20-1 to TRBJ2-7; no firm D call. The CDR3 sequence is 13 residues long. Trimming shortened V by 3 bases and J by 0 bases, and 9 bases separated the two germline ends. Germline V gives CDR1 DFQATT, CDR2 SNEGSKA (reference sequence). The CDR3 sequence is CSASWQSSYEQYF. In DNA, the CDR3 is TGCAGTGCTAGTTGGCAGAGCTCCTACGAGCAGTACTTC.

There are a few counts of this clonotype. The V call is TRBV2, the J call TRBJ2-7; TRBD2 agrees at 8 bases. Germline lookup yields CDR1 SNHLY and CDR2 FYNNEI. This CDR3 is built from 15 residues. V gave up 2 bases and J gave up 0 bases; unmatched junction bases: 3. CDR3 DNA sequence: TGTGCCAGCAGTGAAACGGGAGGGAGCTCCTACGAGCAGTACTTC. Translating gives CASSETGGSSYEQYF.

This clonotype was found many times. The rearrangement uses TRBV12-3 or TRBV12-4 and TRBJ2-2; a possible D gene is TRBD2 (7 bases). The CDR3 is 15 amino acids. The V and J ends lost 5 bases and 4 bases respectively, with 14 bases between them. The CDR3 reads CASSLSGGATGELFF. CDR3 in DNA: TGTGCCAGCAGTCTTTCGGGGGGCGCCACCGGGGAGCTGTTTTTT.

V usage is TRBV7-9 and J usage is TRBJ2-7; 7 positions agree with TRBD2. J was trimmed by 2 bases and V by 3 bases; bases with no gene match: 4. Germline V gene sequence: CDR1 SEHNR, CDR2 FQNEAQ (reference sequence). CDR3 length: 14 amino acids. In DNA form, the CDR3 reads TGTGCCAGCAGCTTTGCGGGGGAGGCCTACGAGCAGTACTTC. This translates into CASSFAGEAYEQYF.

This rearrangement joins TRBV11-2 to TRBJ1-4; TRBD1 matches 8 bases. CDR1 SGHAT and CDR2 FQNNGV come from the germline V gene. The CDR3 length is 18 residues. The junction had 9 bases not matched to a gene; V was cut back by 2 bases and J by 1 base. The CDR3 protein is CASSLTRRQGLTNEKLFF. CDR3 DNA sequence: TGTGCCAGCAGCTTAACTAGGAGACAGGGGTTAACTAATGAAAAACTGTTTTTT.

This clonotype was seen more than once but under ten times. The chain recombines TRBV7-2 with TRBJ2-7, with D unclear. This CDR3 has 14 residues. The V gene's germline CDR1 is SGHTA and CDR2 FQGNSA. The V gene lost 1 base and the J gene lost 3 bases, with 10 bases spanning the gap. CDR3 amino acids: CASSLGVRYYEQYF. The CDR3 DNA follows: TGTGCCAGCAGCTTAGGGGTCAGATACTACGAGCAGTACTTC.

This clonotype was seen only a few times. The chain uses TRBV6-1 and TRBJ2-3; TRBD2 matches at 8 bases. Germline CDR1 and CDR2: MNHNS and SASEGT. The V gene end was trimmed by 5 bases and the J gene end by 2 bases; junction bases not matched to a gene: 6. The CDR3 sequence is 15 residues long. The CDR3 reads CASSKTSGLTDTQYF. The DNA of the CDR3 is TGTGCCAGCAGTAAAACTAGCGGACTCACAGATACGCAGTATTTT.

This clonotype occurred a few times. The chain employs TRBV5-1 and TRBJ2-5; tentatively, D is TRBD2 (5 bases). The CDR3 is 15 amino acids. Trimming stripped 0 bases from V and 4 bases from J, with 13 bases between. Germline V CDR1 and CDR2: SGHRS, YFSETQ. CDR3 nucleotides: TGCGCCAGCAGCTTGGGGTCTAGCATCGGAGAGACCCAGTACTTC. Translating gives CASSLGSSIGETQYF.

The chain links TRBV5-6 to TRBJ1-5; 10 nucleotides agree with TRBD1. Germline CDR1 SGHDT, CDR2 YYEEEE. The CDR3 is 16 amino acids. V lost 4 bases, J lost 4 bases, and 8 bases stayed unmatched. CDR3 sequence (DNA): TGTGCCAGCAGCCCAAGACAGGGGGCGGGTAATCAGCCCCAGCATTTT. Translation gives CASSPRQGAGNQPQHF.

Regarding this clonotype: It is likely a read error, because the conserved phenylalanine at the end of the CDR3 is missing. This chain connects TRBV25-1 to TRBJ1-1, with D perhaps TRBD1 (5 bases). With 0 bases removed from V and 2 bases from J, the gap between germline ends came to 7 bases. The CDR3 runs 14 residues. Germline CDR1 and CDR2: MGHDK and SYGVNS. The CDR3, as DNA: TGTGCCAGCAGTGAATACGGGGGAAACACTGAAGCTTTCCTT. Protein sequence: CASSEYGGNTEAFL.

The genes are TRBV11-2 and TRBJ2-1; 10 nucleotides match TRBD2. The V gene end was trimmed by 5 bases and the J gene end by 11 bases; junction bases not matched to a gene: 9. Germline CDR1 and CDR2: SGHAT and FQNNGV. This CDR3 has 14 residues. Here the CDR3 DNA reads TGTGCCAGCAGCGACCGCCTAGCGGGAGTGAAGCAGTTCTTC. Protein product: CASSDRLAGVKQFF.

The chain uses TRBV12-3 or TRBV12-4 and TRBJ2-7; 14 bases align to TRBD2. The CDR3 sequence is 15 residues long. J gave up 4 bases and V 5 bases, and 4 bases lay outside the gene matches. CDR3 sequence (DNA): TGTGCCAGCAGTAAGACTAGCGGGGGGGCGTACGAGCAGTACTTC. Its translation is CASSKTSGGAYEQYF.

The V gene is TRBV7-9, the J gene TRBJ1-1; a weak D match, TRBD1 (6 bases). The length of the CDR3 is 14 residues. Germline CDR1 SEHNR, CDR2 FQNEAQ (reference sequence). V lost 5 bases to trimming and J lost 4 bases, with 14 bases between them. Written as DNA, the CDR3 is TGTGCCAGCAGCCCCGACGGGGGCACCACTGAAGCTTTCTTT. It specifies CASSPDGGTTEAFF.

Regarding this clonotype: A much larger clone differs by one base, so this may be a read error. This chain links TRBV5-1 with TRBJ2-1; 7 nucleotides align to TRBD1. Trimming removed 2 bases from V and 2 bases from J; junction bases left unmatched: 4. CDR1 and CDR2 from the germline V gene are SGHRS and YFSETQ. The CDR3 spans 15 residues. This chain's CDR3 is CASSFLGGTYNEQFF. The CDR3, as DNA: TGCGCCAGCAGCTTCCTAGGGGGCACCTACAATGAGCAGTTCTTC.

This clonotype was found a few times. The J gene is TRBJ2-7, the V gene TRBV20-1; TRBD2 agrees at 7 bases. The CDR3 is 13 residues long. Germline CDR1 reads DFQATT; CDR2 reads SNEGSKA (reference sequence). The V segment lost 2 bases and the J segment 7 bases; nucleotides outside the gene matches: 8. CDR3 loop: CSARRAGEGEQYF. The CDR3 nucleotides read TGCAGTGCTAGAAGGGCGGGGGAGGGTGAGCAGTACTTC.

In this sample, this clonotype turned up many times. This chain connects TRBV12-3 or TRBV12-4 to TRBJ1-1; no firm D call. This CDR3 comprises 13 residues. With 6 bases removed from V and 1 base from J, the gap between germline ends came to 9 bases. The CDR3 nucleotides are TGTGCCAGCAGCCCCCCGGCGAACACTGAAGCTTTCTTT. This gives the protein CASSPPANTEAFF.

This clonotype occurred a few times. The genes are TRBV20-1 and TRBJ2-2, with a possible D match to TRBD1 (6 bases). V was pared by 2 bases and J by 7 bases, with 11 bases between. CDR1 and CDR2 (germline): DFQATT, SNEGSKA (reference sequence). The CDR3 is 13 amino acids. The CDR3 here is CSARPGADGELFF. DNA for the CDR3: TGCAGTGCTAGACCAGGGGCGGACGGGGAGCTGTTTTTT.

This clonotype was recorded a few times. The chain combines TRBV28 with TRBJ2-5, with TRBD2 matching over 8 bases. The CDR3 is made up of 15 amino acids. V was pared by 5 bases and J by 5 bases, with 10 bases of the junction left unmatched. Germline V gives CDR1 MDHEN, CDR2 SYDVKM. CDR3 in DNA: TGTGCCAGCAGTCTGCAGCTAGCGGGCGGGGAGACCCAGTACTTC. Amino acid sequence: CASSLQLAGGETQYF.

The chain carries TRBV4-2 and TRBJ2-1; D not resolved. Per germline, CDR1 LGHNA and CDR2 YNFKEQ. V gave up 0 bases and J gave up 7 bases, with 7 bases separating them. The CDR3 is 13 residues long. The CDR3 DNA sequence: TGTGCCAGCAGCCAAGATTTAGGGAATGAGCAGTTCTTC. This encodes CASSQDLGNEQFF.

There are a few counts of this clonotype. This chain connects TRBV28 to TRBJ2-7, with D unclear. In germline, CDR1 is MDHEN, CDR2 SYDVKM. The germline V and J ends were trimmed by 8 bases and 5 bases, with 16 bases remaining between them. The CDR3 spans 13 residues. The CDR3 loop reads CASGQRPFNEQYF. The DNA of the CDR3 is TGTGCCAGCGGCCAAAGGCCTTTTAACGAGCAGTACTTC.

This clonotype has more than one count but fewer than ten. V is TRBV20-1 and J is TRBJ2-3; 7 bases match TRBD1. Trimming removed 5 bases from V and 3 bases from J; junction bases left unmatched: 11. There are 15 residues in the CDR3. Germline V gene sequence: CDR1 DFQATT, CDR2 SNEGSKA (reference sequence). The chain's CDR3 is CSAPWGRQGTDTQYF. The CDR3 DNA is TGCAGTGCTCCATGGGGGAGACAGGGAACAGATACGCAGTATTTT.